This TCR beta chain is from a study of shared clonotypes between healthy human individuals. Every subset had its genomic DNA shared out evenly among several immunoSEQ plates. Clones were read by immunoSEQ multiplex PCR, and TCRdb kept only the in-frame ones, dropping some. The sample holds about 2.4 million clones; 90% to 95% are singletons and the top ten take roughly 0.39%. The CDR3 consists of 15 residues. Looked up from germline, CDR1 is SGHRS and CDR2 is YFSETQ. V was shortened by 0 bases and J by 1 base, with 10 bases between the two germline ends. General study results and limits: It was anticipated that sequencing depth would influence how many clonotypes donors shared. It was the non-shared clonotypes that had lower generation probabilities than clonotypes shared by all four donors.

Notes on this clone: Antigen unknown.

The rearrangement links TRBV5-1 to TRBJ1-1, with D unresolved. This clonotype originated in a man aged 18 to 29 in good health. Some clones in this sample may be carry-over from other donors' samples. The source material was naive CD4+ T cells from PBMCs. Indicated subset: CD45RA+ positively selected. The CDR3 region has the DNA TGCGCCAGCAGCTTGGGTTCAGTCAGGAACACTGAAGCTTTCTTT. Its protein is CASSLGSVRNTEAFF.